Listed below are T cell receptor beta chains from one sample, sequenced in a study of blood T cell repertoires in COVID-19. The repertoire was sequenced with immunoSEQ multiplex PCR; TCRdb's copy has only in-frame clones and lacks some. The sample gives about 270,000 clones, approximately 87% of which show up once; about 2.5% is in the top ten. Input material: peripheral blood. The receptor source for this set is a woman aged 50 to 65 with acute or convalescent COVID-19. Both conserved end residues are part of each CDR3. The D gene is left open where the match is weak. Only some rows state a clone size, as once, few, many or a class for expanded clones.

cdr3_aa: CASIRDILNTEAFF; cdr3_nt: TGTGCCAGCATCCGGGACATCTTGAACACTGAAGCTTTCTTT; clone_size: few; v_call: TRBV5-5; d_call: -; j_call: TRBJ1-1
cdr3_aa: CASTPGDPNTGELFF; cdr3_nt: TGCGCCAGCACACCGGGGGACCCGAACACCGGGGAGCTGTTTTTT; clone_size: -; v_call: TRBV5-1; d_call: -; j_call: TRBJ2-2
cdr3_aa: CASSLVQGVGELFF; cdr3_nt: TGCGCCAGCAGCTTGGTACAGGGAGTCGGGGAGCTGTTTTTT; clone_size: -; v_call: TRBV5-1; d_call: -; j_call: TRBJ2-2
cdr3_aa: CSVDRASNEQFF; cdr3_nt: TGCAGCGTTGACAGGGCCAGCAATGAGCAGTTCTTC; clone_size: -; v_call: TRBV29-1; d_call: -; j_call: TRBJ2-1
cdr3_aa: CASSLGGFYNEQFF; cdr3_nt: TGTGCCAGCAGCTTGGGTGGCTTTTACAATGAGCAGTTCTTC; clone_size: -; v_call: TRBV5-4; d_call: -; j_call: TRBJ2-1
cdr3_aa: CASSQVGTVTDTEQFF; cdr3_nt: TGTGCCAGCAGCCAAGTTGGGACAGTCACTGATACCGAGCAGTTCTTC; clone_size: -; v_call: TRBV3-1/TRBV3-2; d_call: TRBD1; j_call: TRBJ2-1
cdr3_aa: CASSLLLSGSEQYF; cdr3_nt: TGTGCCAGCAGTTTACTGCTGTCGGGAAGCGAGCAGTACTTC; clone_size: -; v_call: TRBV27; d_call: -; j_call: TRBJ2-7
cdr3_aa: CAWSHRGLENIQYF; cdr3_nt: TGTGCCTGGAGTCACAGGGGGCTCGAGAACATTCAGTACTTC; clone_size: once; v_call: TRBV30; d_call: TRBD1; j_call: TRBJ2-4
cdr3_aa: CASSFMGGGGNQPQHF; cdr3_nt: TGTGCCAGCAGCTTCATGGGGGGAGGAGGCAATCAGCCCCAGCATTTT; clone_size: -; v_call: TRBV5-4; d_call: -; j_call: TRBJ1-5
cdr3_aa: CASSRLTGELFF; cdr3_nt: TGTGCCAGCAGTCGTCTCACCGGGGAGCTGTTTTTT; clone_size: -; v_call: TRBV27; d_call: -; j_call: TRBJ2-2
cdr3_aa: CASSALERREAFF; cdr3_nt: TGTGCCAGCAGCGCCCTGGAGCGGCGTGAAGCTTTCTTT; clone_size: -; v_call: TRBV25-1; d_call: -; j_call: TRBJ1-1
cdr3_aa: CASRPQMTGRETQYF; cdr3_nt: TGTGCCAGCAGACCCCAAATGACAGGGAGAGAGACCCAGTACTTC; clone_size: few; v_call: TRBV6-5; d_call: TRBD1; j_call: TRBJ2-5
cdr3_aa: CASQESGPLTDTQYF; cdr3_nt: TGCGCCAGTCAAGAAAGCGGGCCCCTCACAGATACGCAGTATTTT; clone_size: -; v_call: TRBV5-1; d_call: -; j_call: TRBJ2-3
cdr3_aa: CASSPLGTAFYGYTF; cdr3_nt: TGTGCCAGCAGTCCTTTAGGGACAGCCTTCTATGGCTACACCTTC; clone_size: -; v_call: TRBV27; d_call: TRBD1; j_call: TRBJ1-2
cdr3_aa: CASSNFQRSYEQYF; cdr3_nt: TGTGCCAGCTCTAACTTTCAAAGGAGTTACGAGCAGTACTTC; clone_size: -; v_call: TRBV27; d_call: -; j_call: TRBJ2-7
cdr3_aa: CASSQDRRTSGGYEQYF; cdr3_nt: TGCGCCAGCAGCCAAGATCGTCGGACTAGCGGGGGCTACGAGCAGTACTTC; clone_size: -; v_call: TRBV4-1; d_call: TRBD2; j_call: TRBJ2-7
cdr3_aa: CASLARGGAETMNTEAFF; cdr3_nt: TGTGCCTCACTTGCTCGGGGCGGGGCCGAAACGATGAACACTGAAGCTTTCTTT; clone_size: -; v_call: TRBV7-9; d_call: -; j_call: TRBJ1-1
cdr3_aa: CASSLGAAGGAETQYF; cdr3_nt: TGTGCCAGCAGCTTAGGGGCGGCAGGGGGCGCAGAGACCCAGTACTTC; clone_size: -; v_call: TRBV11-3; d_call: TRBD1; j_call: TRBJ2-5
cdr3_aa: CASSILDEKLFF; cdr3_nt: TGTGCCAGTAGTATCCTTGATGAAAAACTGTTTTTT; clone_size: -; v_call: TRBV19; d_call: -; j_call: TRBJ1-4
cdr3_aa: CSVRGQEAFF; cdr3_nt: TGCAGTGTAAGAGGACAGGAAGCTTTCTTT; clone_size: -; v_call: TRBV20-1; d_call: -; j_call: TRBJ1-1
cdr3_aa: CASSIPHSGTEAFF; cdr3_nt: TGTGCCAGTAGTATCCCCCACAGCGGCACTGAAGCTTTCTTT; clone_size: once; v_call: TRBV19; d_call: -; j_call: TRBJ1-1
cdr3_aa: CASSLDRTRTEAFF; cdr3_nt: TGTGCCAGCAGTTTGGACAGGACCCGCACTGAAGCTTTCTTT; clone_size: -; v_call: TRBV27; d_call: TRBD1; j_call: TRBJ1-1
cdr3_aa: CASSQLISQGATDTQYF; cdr3_nt: TGTGCCAGCAGCCAGCTCATTAGCCAGGGGGCAACAGATACGCAGTATTTT; clone_size: once; v_call: TRBV14; d_call: TRBD1; j_call: TRBJ2-3
cdr3_aa: CATSDKNGQGYGYTF; cdr3_nt: TGTGCCACCAGTGACAAAAACGGACAGGGTTATGGCTACACCTTC; clone_size: once; v_call: TRBV24-1; d_call: TRBD1; j_call: TRBJ1-2
cdr3_aa: CASRTGGTETQYF; cdr3_nt: TGTGCCAGCAGGACAGGGGGGACGGAGACCCAGTACTTC; clone_size: -; v_call: TRBV28; d_call: TRBD1; j_call: TRBJ2-5
cdr3_aa: CASSPGLNGDYGYTF; cdr3_nt: TGTGCCAGCTCACCCGGACTAAACGGAGACTATGGCTACACCTTC; clone_size: -; v_call: TRBV18; d_call: -; j_call: TRBJ1-2
cdr3_aa: CATSDVDSDSNYGYTF; cdr3_nt: TGTGCCACCAGTGACGTGGACTCGGACAGTAACTATGGCTACACCTTC; clone_size: -; v_call: TRBV24-1; d_call: -; j_call: TRBJ1-2